This record looks at one TCR beta chain sequence and its context. These data belong to a study of shared T cell receptors in the human thymus. TCRdb's copy holds only in-frame clones and misses some; the assay was immunoSEQ multiplex PCR. The sample shows hundreds of thousands of clones, just under 95% of them seen only once. CDR3 size: 14 residues. V lost 3 bases, J lost 0 bases, and 9 bases lay in between. Germline values: CDR1 SGHAT, CDR2 FQNNGV. Sequenced input: thymocytes. The receptor's source is a human donor. The chain employs TRBV11-2 and TRBJ2-7; D uncertain. The CDR3 loop reads CASSLKGPSYEQYF. The CDR3 DNA reads TGTGCCAGCAGCTTGAAGGGCCCCTCCTACGAGCAGTACTTC. Variable domain in full (rest from reference TRBV11-2 and TRBJ2-7): EAGVAQSPRYKIIEKRQSVAFWCNPISGHATLYWYQQILGQGPKLLIQFQNNGVVDDSQLPKDRFSAERLKGVDSTLKIQPAKLEDSAVYLCASSLKGPSYEQYFGPGTRLTVT.